The 23 T cell receptor beta chains reported below all come from one sample, sequenced in a study of response to subunit inactivated influenza vaccine. Using its own MiXCR run on the RT-PCR reads, TCRdb lists one record per CDR3 protein. The sample holds approximately 490,000 distinct CDR3 sequences, approximately 6.9% seen once. Here the sequenced sample was PBMCs from blood, taken about 23 months after vaccination. The receptors stem from a man aged 50 to 69 who received an inactivated influenza vaccine.

This clonotype was detected a few times. The chain employs TRBV5-1 and TRBJ2-5; 7 bases align to TRBD2. The CDR3 sequence is 16 residues long. Unmatched junction bases numbered 11, after V lost 5 bases and J lost 1 base. Germline lookup yields CDR1 SGHRS and CDR2 YFSETQ. DNA for the CDR3: TGCGCCAGCAGGATTGGGGCTAGCGGACTCCAAGAGACCCAGTACTTC. It translates to CASRIGASGLQETQYF.

In its sample, this clonotype was seen many times. The J gene is TRBJ2-5, the V gene TRBV28; the match to TRBD2 covers 12 bases. The J segment lost 6 bases and the V segment lost 7 bases, leaving 9 bases of the junction unmatched. The CDR3 runs 15 residues. Germline CDR1 is MDHEN and CDR2 is SYDVKM. The CDR3, as DNA: TGTGCCAGCACCAAGACTAGCGGGAGTACACAGACCCAGTACTTC. Its translation: CASTKTSGSTQTQYF.

This clonotype was counted at least ten times. The V and J genes are TRBV7-2 and TRBJ1-2; 9 bases align to TRBD1. Per the germline V gene, CDR1 is SGHTA and CDR2 is FQGNSA. After removal of 2 bases from V and 8 bases from J, the junction contained 9 bases not matched to a gene. This CDR3 has 15 residues. The CDR3 loop reads CASSLNARQGDGYTF. DNA of the CDR3: TGTGCCAGCAGCTTAAACGCTCGACAGGGGGACGGCTACACCTTC.

V gene TRBV6-1 combines with J gene TRBJ1-6; D perhaps matches TRBD1 (5 bases). The germline V gene has CDR1 MNHNS and CDR2 SASEGT. This CDR3 spans 16 amino acids. The germline V and J ends were trimmed by 5 bases and 7 bases, with 18 bases remaining between them. The CDR3 reads CASSPVGGGRNSPLHF. The CDR3 DNA follows: TGTGCCAGCAGTCCCGTAGGCGGGGGTCGGAATTCACCCCTCCACTTT.

Many counts were recorded for this clonotype. The chain carries TRBV5-5 and TRBJ2-7, with 9 bases that match TRBD1. V was clipped by 1 base and J by 6 bases; unmatched bases: 11. CDR3 length: 16 residues. In germline, CDR1 is SGHKS, CDR2 YYEKEE (reference sequence). The CDR3 here is CASSLHPGTGRPEQYF. In nucleotides, the CDR3 is TGTGCCAGCAGCTTGCACCCCGGGACAGGGAGACCCGAGCAGTACTTC.

A few counts support this clonotype. This sequence joins TRBV7-2 and TRBJ2-7; no definite D call. V shed 5 bases and J shed 4 bases, with 15 bases lying between them. CDR3 size: 14 residues. Germline assignment: CDR1 SGHTA and CDR2 FQGNSA. The CDR3: CASSPTGPHYEQYF. The CDR3 DNA follows: TGTGCCAGCAGCCCCACTGGGCCCCATTACGAGCAGTACTTC. Looking up the rest from reference TRBV7-2 and TRBJ2-7 gives the full variable domain: GAGVSQSPSNKVTEKGKDVELRCDPISGHTALYWYRQSLGQGLEFLIYFQGNSAPDKSGLPSDRFSAERTGGSVSTLTIQRTQQEDSAVYLCASSPTGPHYEQYFGPGTRLTVT.

The chain combines TRBV21-1 with TRBJ2-7. TRBV21-1 is described as a pseudogene. The CDR3 sequence is 10 residues long. The CDR3 DNA follows: TGTGCCAGCAGGGTGCACGAGCAGTACTTC. It specifies CASRVHEQYF.

V and J are TRBV6-1 and TRBJ2-3, with 9 bases lining up with TRBD1. The CDR3 is 15 residues long. The germline CDR1 and CDR2 sequences are MNHNS and SASEGT. The V and J ends lost 6 bases and 1 base, in that order; junction bases with no gene match: 5. CDR3 protein: CASRTRTGGTDTQYF. For the CDR3, the DNA is TGTGCCAGCAGGACCCGGACAGGGGGCACAGATACGCAGTATTTT.

In this sample, this clonotype turned up many times. This chain connects TRBV24-1 to TRBJ2-7, with 10 bases lining up with TRBD1. CDR1 KGHDR and CDR2 SFDVKD come from the germline V gene. The CDR3 contains 15 residues. Trimming at V came to 4 bases and at J to 3 bases, leaving 5 bases not matched to a gene. CDR3 in amino acids: CATSEAGTGDYEQYF. As DNA, the CDR3 is TGTGCCACCAGTGAGGCCGGGACAGGGGACTACGAGCAGTACTTC.

This clonotype was recorded a few times. The chain couples TRBV4-2 to TRBJ1-5; the D gene is possibly TRBD1 (5 bases). The germline gives CDR1 LGHNA, CDR2 YNFKEQ. The CDR3 is 15 amino acids. The V and J ends lost 4 bases and 5 bases respectively, with 15 bases between them. The CDR3 here is CASSPTADTHQPQHF. The CDR3 DNA sequence: TGTGCCAGCAGCCCCACGGCGGACACACATCAGCCCCAGCATTTT.

This clonotype was detected many times. The chain has TRBV5-5 and TRBJ2-4; D may be TRBD2 (5 bases). The CDR3 runs to 15 residues. Germline V gene sequence: CDR1 SGHKS, CDR2 YYEKEE (reference sequence). Trimming stripped 2 bases from V and 8 bases from J, with 17 bases between. The CDR3 is CASSFLPGMGDIQYF. The CDR3 nucleotides are TGTGCCAGCAGCTTTCTTCCGGGAATGGGAGACATTCAGTACTTC. Using reference TRBV5-5 and TRBJ2-4 for the parts outside the CDR3, the full variable domain is DAGVTQSPTHLIKTRGQQVTLRCSPISGHKSVSWYQQVLGQGPQFIFQYYEKEERGRGNFPDRFSARQFPNYSSELNVNALLLGDSALYLCASSFLPGMGDIQYFGAGTRLSVL.

This CDR3 reads CASSFVGGGNQPQHF. The CDR3 DNA reads TGTGCCAGCAGTTTCGTCGGAGGTGGCAATCAGCCCCAGCATTTT. This chain connects TRBV12-3 or TRBV12-4 to TRBJ1-5; D ambiguous. Trimming took 3 bases from V and 2 from J, leaving 11 bases between them. The CDR3 extends over 15 amino acids.

This clonotype was recorded a few times. The J gene is TRBJ2-1, the V gene TRBV5-1, with 10 bases that match TRBD2. V was clipped by 2 bases and J by 5 bases; unmatched bases: 4. The germline gives CDR1 SGHRS, CDR2 YFSETQ. The CDR3 length is 15 residues. Here the CDR3 reads CASSFSGGTNNEQFF. CDR3 in DNA: TGCGCCAGCAGCTTTAGCGGGGGGACTAACAATGAGCAGTTCTTC. Supplemented by reference TRBV5-1 and TRBJ2-1, the full variable domain reads KAGVTQTPRYLIKTRGQQVTLSCSPISGHRSVSWYQQTPGQGLQFLFEYFSETQRNKGNFPGRFSGRQFSNSRSEMNVSTLELGDSALYLCASSFSGGTNNEQFFGPGTRLTVL.

Ten or more counts support this clonotype. This rearrangement joins TRBV20-1 to TRBJ1-1, with D unresolved. Germline lookup yields CDR1 DFQATT and CDR2 SNEGSKA (reference sequence). Trimming removed 3 bases from V and 2 bases from J, with 10 bases in between. The CDR3 has 13 residues. CDR3 sequence reads: CSASREPNTEAFF. CDR3 nucleotides: TGCAGTGCTAGCCGAGAACCTAACACTGAAGCTTTCTTT.

There are many counts of this clonotype. The genes are TRBV7-8 and TRBJ2-1; 10 bases match TRBD2. Trimming took 2 bases from V and 8 from J; bases not matched to a gene: 12. CDR3 length: 17 amino acids. Germline V gene sequence: CDR1 SGHVS, CDR2 FQNEAQ. The DNA of the CDR3 is TGTGCCAGCAGCTTATTTAGCGGGGGGTCTCGTCGCGATGAGCAGTTCTTC. It codes for CASSLFSGGSRRDEQFF.

This clonotype occurred a few times. The rearrangement links TRBV4-3 to TRBJ1-4; maybe TRBD1 (6 bases). CDR1 LGHNA and CDR2 YSLEER come from the germline V gene. The V gene lost 2 bases and the J gene lost 8 bases, with 15 bases spanning the gap. The CDR3 runs to 15 residues. The CDR3 region is CASSQSGGEGEKLFF. The CDR3, as DNA: TGCGCCAGCAGCCAAAGCGGGGGCGAAGGAGAAAAACTGTTTTTT.

This clonotype was counted a few times. This chain uses TRBV6-1 with TRBJ1-5, with 7 bases matching TRBD1. After removal of 10 bases from V and 0 bases from J, the junction contained 9 bases not matched to a gene. Germline CDR1 reads MNHNS; CDR2 reads SASEGT. The CDR3 has 15 residues. CDR3 DNA sequence: TGTGCCACCCAAGCCGGGACAGCTAGCAATCAGCCCCAGCATTTT. The encoded protein is CATQAGTASNQPQHF.

This clonotype was detected only a few times. The genes are TRBV5-1 and TRBJ1-4; 11 bases fit TRBD1. CDR1 and CDR2 (germline): SGHRS, YFSETQ. The CDR3 sequence is 16 residues long. Trimming cost V 3 bases and J 8 bases; bases outside gene matches: 9. As DNA, the CDR3 is TGCGCCAGCAGCTGGGGGACAGGGGGTGGAGGCGAAAAACTGTTTTTT. Translating gives CASSWGTGGGGEKLFF.

This clonotype was seen more than once but under ten times. The chain uses TRBV12-3 or TRBV12-4 and TRBJ1-3; D not resolved. The germline V and J ends were trimmed by 7 bases and 0 bases, with 7 bases remaining between them. This CDR3 is built from 13 residues. In nucleotides, the CDR3 is TGTGCCAGCAAACGGGACTCTGGAAACACCATATATTTT. It translates to CASKRDSGNTIYF.

V and J are TRBV4-3 and TRBJ1-2; D unclear. V lost 0 bases and J 2 bases, leaving 10 bases between the germline ends. CDR3 size: 15 residues. Germline V gene data show CDR1 as LGHNA and CDR2 as YSLEER. The CDR3 reads CASSQDVGRNYGYTF. CDR3 DNA sequence: TGCGCCAGCAGCCAAGATGTCGGCAGGAACTATGGCTACACCTTC.

This clonotype was seen many times. The V call is TRBV9, the J call TRBJ1-1; no definite D call. The V end lost 2 bases, the J end lost 3 bases, and 8 bases lay between the germline ends. Germline CDR1 is SGDLS and CDR2 is YYNGEE. The CDR3 contains 13 residues. CDR3 loop: CASSVGEYTEAFF. The CDR3 region has the DNA TGTGCCAGCAGCGTCGGGGAATACACTGAAGCTTTCTTT.

This clonotype came up many times. The chain combines TRBV9 with TRBJ2-3; 8 bases match TRBD2. Germline loops: CDR1 SGDLS, CDR2 YYNGEE. Germline trimming cut 4 bases from V and 3 bases from J; bases unmatched to any gene: 10. The CDR3 consists of 16 residues. The CDR3 reads CASSPSTAGVTDTQYF. The CDR3 DNA reads TGTGCCAGCAGCCCCAGTACAGCGGGGGTTACAGATACGCAGTATTTT. Based on the CDR3 plus reference TRBV9 and TRBJ2-3, the full variable domain is DSGVTQTPKHLITATGQRVTLRCSPRSGDLSVYWYQQSLDQGLQFLIQYYNGEERAKGNILERFSAQQFPDLHSELNLSSLELGDSALYFCASSPSTAGVTDTQYFGPGTRLTVL.

This clonotype was counted ten times or more. The chain has TRBV20-1 and TRBJ2-1, with D unclear. Trimming took off 6 bases at V and 2 bases at J, with 14 bases between the two ends. Germline CDR1 is DFQATT and CDR2 is SNEGSKA (reference sequence). The CDR3 totals 14 residues. CDR3 nucleotide sequence: TGCAGTGCGAGCCATTACTCTGCCTACAATGAGCAGTTCTTC. Translation: CSASHYSAYNEQFF.